This T cell receptor (beta chain) is from a study of blood T cell repertoires in COVID-19 (dated by TCRdb to the early 2020s). About the study as a whole: Samples from collaborators originated in the United States, Italy and Spain and spanned both the acute and convalescent phases of COVID-19. The prospective study material was composed of cDNA or gDNA derived from T cells, B-cell-depleted T cells, or PBMCs. Deeply sampled blood TCRbeta repertoires from subjects exposed to, actively infected with, or recovered from COVID-19 were included in the dataset. The repertoires were released in a freely available public database meant as a resource for research on the immune response to SARS-CoV-2. The samples were drawn from the first 160 participants of the ongoing ImmuneRACE study and from 1,254 subjects provided by 6 global collaborators. Sample metadata almost always included a de-identified subject ID, COVID-19 status, age in years and sex. HLA class I and class II types, where available, came from metadata supplied by the sample provider rather than from assay-based typing. Results the study describes overall, beyond this receptor: How much clinical and demographic metadata was included differed by source and by participant, and the metadata was provided uncurated.

Turning to this clone: Its target antigen remains unknown. No base-level quality is on record; no much larger clone is a single base apart.

TCRbeta CDR3 regions were amplified from genomic DNA by means of the immunoSEQ Assay, a bias-controlled multiplex PCR. Per the authors' processing: Nucleated cell counts per sample were estimated from amplification of reference gene primers within the assay. To quantify the absolute abundance of each unique TCRbeta CDR3 rearrangement, sequence reads were collapsed and filtered. For each sample, productive Simpson clonality was calculated as the square root of Simpson's diversity index across productive rearrangements. Held by TCRdb, this immuneACCESS table contains in-frame sequences only and omits some clones. Under half of the omission traces to an unresolved V gene where checked; the cause of the rest is unknown. The V and J calls and clone size come from that table; D and trimming were worked out from the DNA. Counted in this sample were around 430,000 clones; approximately 88% of them appeared once. The ten biggest clones cover approximately 12% of the sample.

One collaborating source in Seattle enrolled patients while the patients were actively infected and followed the patients over time throughout the course of disease. The collaborating institutions used their own protocols to collect whole blood in K2EDTA tubes. Collaborator samples were shipped for TCRbeta analysis as frozen whole blood, isolated PBMCs, or DNA extracted from either sample type. Unmatched junction bases come to 7, with V trimmed by 4 bases and J by 7 bases. The CDR3 numbers 15 residues from cysteine through phenylalanine. Only the CDR3 region is kept as DNA, spanning 45 bases read in frame from base 1. The germline V gene encodes CDR1 MGHDK and CDR2 SYGVNS.

The sequencing input was peripheral blood. The sequence joins TRBV25-1 to TRBJ1-6; 7 central bases correspond to TRBD1. This receptor was taken from a woman aged 45-65 years with COVID-19, enrolled during active disease. Here is the DNA: TGTGCCAGCAGTGGGGGGACAGTCGGAAATTCACCCCTCCACTTT. Protein translation: CASSGGTVGNSPLHF.